This is a list of T cell receptor beta chains from one sample in a study of T-cell reconstitution after alpha-beta-depleted transplantation in children. TCRdb called the PCR reads again in MiXCR, with one record for every CDR3 protein. The data hold 7,300 or so distinct CDR3 sequences, with approximately 16% observed a single time. Material: PBMCs, obtained before TCRalphabeta/CD19-depleted stem cell transplant. The receptors were sampled from a boy aged 2-15 years with acute lymphoblastic leukemia, due to receive a stem cell transplant. Each CDR3 is given with its conserved first and last residue. The order of the fields is J gene, V gene, clone size, CDR3 protein. Where a row states a size, it is once, few, many or the class of an expanded clone; other rows omit it.

j_gene: TRBJ2-1
v_gene: TRBV24-1
abundance: medium-sized
CDR3aa: CATSDHNEQFF

j_gene: TRBJ1-2
v_gene: TRBV6-2/TRBV6-3
abundance: medium-sized
CDR3aa: CASSFPQAGHSWGYTF

j_gene: TRBJ1-5
v_gene: TRBV2
abundance: -
CDR3aa: CASSGANQPQHF

j_gene: TRBJ2-1
v_gene: TRBV6-2/TRBV6-3
abundance: medium-sized
CDR3aa: CASNRLSSYNEQFF

j_gene: TRBJ1-6
v_gene: TRBV28
abundance: medium-sized
CDR3aa: CASNARRGPGSPLHF

j_gene: TRBJ2-1
v_gene: TRBV7-9
abundance: -
CDR3aa: CASSSGTDLLNEQFF

j_gene: TRBJ2-3
v_gene: TRBV7-2
abundance: many
CDR3aa: CASSLPSADTQYF

j_gene: TRBJ2-5
v_gene: TRBV4-2
abundance: medium-sized
CDR3aa: CASSQDRGGQETQYF